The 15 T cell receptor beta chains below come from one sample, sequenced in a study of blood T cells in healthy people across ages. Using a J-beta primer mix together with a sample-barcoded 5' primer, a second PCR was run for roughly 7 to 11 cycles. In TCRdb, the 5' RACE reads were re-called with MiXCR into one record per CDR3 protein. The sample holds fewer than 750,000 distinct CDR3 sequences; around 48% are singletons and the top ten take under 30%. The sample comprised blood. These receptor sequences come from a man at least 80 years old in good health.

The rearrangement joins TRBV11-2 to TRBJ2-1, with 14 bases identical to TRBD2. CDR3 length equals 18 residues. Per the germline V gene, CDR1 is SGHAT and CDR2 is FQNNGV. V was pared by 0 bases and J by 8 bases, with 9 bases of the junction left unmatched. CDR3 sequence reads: CASSLDLTSGGAWDEQFF. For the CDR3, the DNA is TGTGCCAGCAGCTTAGATCTGACTAGCGGGGGGGCCTGGGATGAGCAGTTCTTC.

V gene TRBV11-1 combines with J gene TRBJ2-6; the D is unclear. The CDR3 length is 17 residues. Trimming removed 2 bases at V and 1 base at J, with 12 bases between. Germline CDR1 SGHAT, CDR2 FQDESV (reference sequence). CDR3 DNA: TGTGCCAGCAGCTTATTACAGTTTCCTTCTGGGGCCAACGTCCTGACTTTC. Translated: CASSLLQFPSGANVLTF.

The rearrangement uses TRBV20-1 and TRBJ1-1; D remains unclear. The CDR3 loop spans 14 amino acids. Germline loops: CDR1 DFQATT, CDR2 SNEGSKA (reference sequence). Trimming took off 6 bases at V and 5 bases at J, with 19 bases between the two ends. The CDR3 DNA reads TGCAGTGCCTCACGTGGGCAGGCGCCGACTGAAGCTTTCTTT. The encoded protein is CSASRGQAPTEAFF.

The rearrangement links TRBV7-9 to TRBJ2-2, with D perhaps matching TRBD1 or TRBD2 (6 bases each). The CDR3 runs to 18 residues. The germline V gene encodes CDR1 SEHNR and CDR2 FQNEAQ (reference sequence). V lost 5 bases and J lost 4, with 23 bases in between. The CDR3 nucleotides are TGTGCCAGCAGCACCGGGGGCCTAGTGGGGTTGATCACCGGGGAGCTGTTTTTT. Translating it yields CASSTGGLVGLITGELFF. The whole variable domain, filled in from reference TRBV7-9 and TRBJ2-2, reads DTGVSQNPRHKITKRGQNVTFRCDPISEHNRLYWYRQTLGQGPEFLTYFQNEAQLEKSRLLSDRFSAERPKGSFSTLEIQRTEQGDSAMYLCASSTGGLVGLITGELFFGEGSRLTVL.

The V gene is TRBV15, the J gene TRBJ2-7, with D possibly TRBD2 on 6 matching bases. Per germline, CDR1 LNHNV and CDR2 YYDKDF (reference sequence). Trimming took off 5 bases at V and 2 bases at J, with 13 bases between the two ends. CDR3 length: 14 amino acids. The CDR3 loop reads CATSWYRGTYEQYF. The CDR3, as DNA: TGTGCCACCAGCTGGTATCGGGGGACCTACGAGCAGTACTTC.

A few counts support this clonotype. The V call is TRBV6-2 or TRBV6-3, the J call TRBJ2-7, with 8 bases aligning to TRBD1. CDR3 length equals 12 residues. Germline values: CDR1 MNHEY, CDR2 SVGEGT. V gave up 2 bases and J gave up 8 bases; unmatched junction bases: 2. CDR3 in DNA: TGTGCCAGCAGTTACCAGGGGGCCCAGCAGTACTTC. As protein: CASSYQGAQQYF.

This chain's CDR3 is CASSSGPLPYEQYF. In DNA, the CDR3 is TGTGCCAGCAGTTCAGGACCGCTGCCCTACGAGCAGTACTTC. The genes are TRBV28 and TRBJ2-7; D is unresolved. With 4 bases removed from V and 2 bases from J, the gap between germline ends came to 12 bases. Germline-derived CDR1 and CDR2 are MDHEN and SYDVKM. The CDR3 runs 14 residues.

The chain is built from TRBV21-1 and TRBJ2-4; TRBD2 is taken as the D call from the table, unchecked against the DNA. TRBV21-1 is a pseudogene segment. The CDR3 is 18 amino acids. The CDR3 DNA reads TGTGCCAGCACCAAGACTAGCGGGAGGGCCTCCCCTACGATGGAGCAGTACTTC. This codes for CASTKTSGRASPTMEQYF.

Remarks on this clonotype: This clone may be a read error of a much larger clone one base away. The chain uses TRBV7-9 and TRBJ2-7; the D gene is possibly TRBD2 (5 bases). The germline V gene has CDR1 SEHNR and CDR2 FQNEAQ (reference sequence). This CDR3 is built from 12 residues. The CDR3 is CSSSPSGVEQYF. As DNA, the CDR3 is TGTTCCAGCAGCCCCTCCGGGGTTGAGCAGTACTTC.

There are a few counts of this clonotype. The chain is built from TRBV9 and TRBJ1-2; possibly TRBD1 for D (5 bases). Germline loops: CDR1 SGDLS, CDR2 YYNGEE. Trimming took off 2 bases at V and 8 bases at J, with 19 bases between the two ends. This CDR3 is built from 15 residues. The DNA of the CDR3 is TGTGCCAGCAGCGTTCAAGACGGGACGACCAGGGGCTACACCTTC. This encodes CASSVQDGTTRGYTF.

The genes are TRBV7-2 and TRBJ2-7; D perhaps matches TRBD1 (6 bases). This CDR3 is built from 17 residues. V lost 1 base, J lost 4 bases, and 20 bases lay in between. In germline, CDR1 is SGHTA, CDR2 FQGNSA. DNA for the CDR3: TGTGCCAGCAGCTTAGTGGGGGCCGGGACCCTCAGGTACGAGCAGTACTTC. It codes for CASSLVGAGTLRYEQYF.

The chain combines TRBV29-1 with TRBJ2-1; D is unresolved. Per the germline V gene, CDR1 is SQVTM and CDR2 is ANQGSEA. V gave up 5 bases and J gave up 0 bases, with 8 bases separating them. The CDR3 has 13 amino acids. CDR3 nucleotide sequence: TGCAGCGTTACACCGAGCTCCTACAATGAGCAGTTCTTC. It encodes CSVTPSSYNEQFF.

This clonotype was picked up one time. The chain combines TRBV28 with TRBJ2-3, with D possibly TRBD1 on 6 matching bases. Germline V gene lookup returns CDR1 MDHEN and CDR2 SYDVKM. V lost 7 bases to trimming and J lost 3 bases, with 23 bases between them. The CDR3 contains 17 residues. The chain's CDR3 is CASTPQGTRVLTDTQYF. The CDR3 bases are TGTGCCAGCACCCCCCAGGGGACCCGGGTGTTAACAGATACGCAGTATTTT.

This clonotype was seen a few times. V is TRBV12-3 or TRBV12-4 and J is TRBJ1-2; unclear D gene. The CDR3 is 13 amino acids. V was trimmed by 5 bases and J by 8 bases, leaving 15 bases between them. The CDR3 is CASSGSVSRGYTF. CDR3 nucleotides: TGTGCCAGCAGTGGGTCCGTTTCTAGAGGCTACACCTTC.

The CDR3 DNA reads TGTGCCAGCAGGCCCATGGGGGAAGAGACCCAGTACTTC. Encoded protein: CASRPMGEETQYF. The chain recombines TRBV28 with TRBJ2-5; the D call may be TRBD1 or TRBD2 (5 bases each). V shed 6 bases and J shed 3 bases, with 11 bases lying between them. This CDR3 is built from 13 residues. CDR1 and CDR2 (germline): MDHEN, SYDVKM.